A single sample is the source of the 19 T cell receptor beta chains below, sequenced in a study of shared T cell receptors in the human thymus. The table came from immunoSEQ multiplex PCR; TCRdb's copy has only in-frame clones and leaves some out. The sample contains about 540,000 clones, around three quarters of which appear only once. This same sample was also part of a study on human thymus T cells.

The sequenced sample was thymocytes. Every receptor here comes from a boy younger than two with a congenital heart defect.

The J gene is TRBJ2-7, the V gene TRBV11-2, with 9 positions matching TRBD1. This CDR3 comprises 16 residues. Germline V gives CDR1 SGHAT, CDR2 FQNNGV. The V segment lost 5 bases and the J segment 3 bases; nucleotides outside the gene matches: 11. The CDR3 here is CASSLRDPGQGYEQYF. CDR3 DNA: TGTGCCAGCAGCCTTCGAGACCCGGGACAGGGCTACGAGCAGTACTTC.

The genes are TRBV27 and TRBJ2-1; TRBD1 agrees at 8 bases. Germline V CDR1 and CDR2: MNHEY, SMNVEV (reference sequence). V dropped 4 bases and J dropped 4; count of bases not matched to a gene: 21. The CDR3 sequence is 20 residues long. CDR3 protein: CASSSIHRGERTPPYNEQFF. The CDR3 DNA reads TGTGCCAGCAGTTCGATCCACAGGGGGGAGAGGACCCCACCTTACAATGAGCAGTTCTTC.

V gene TRBV4-3 combines with J gene TRBJ2-2; the D gene is possibly TRBD2 (6 bases). V lost 2 bases, J lost 3 bases, and 10 bases lay in between. This CDR3 spans 15 amino acids. Germline V gene lookup returns CDR1 LGHNA and CDR2 YSLEER. The CDR3 region has the DNA TGCGCCAGCAGCCAAAGGCGGGGTTACACCGGGGAGCTGTTTTTT. It specifies CASSQRRGYTGELFF.

The sample holds a few counts of this clone. The V call is TRBV30, the J call TRBJ2-1; 7 bases map to TRBD2. Germline assignment: CDR1 GTSNPN and CDR2 SVGIG (reference sequence). This CDR3 spans 15 amino acids. The V gene end was trimmed by 2 bases and the J gene end by 4 bases; junction bases not matched to a gene: 8. Here the CDR3 reads CAWSTGSGGYNEQFF. CDR3 nucleotides: TGTGCCTGGAGTACCGGGTCGGGGGGATACAATGAGCAGTTCTTC.

This clone has only a few counts. The chain employs TRBV30 and TRBJ1-2; D unresolved. This CDR3 region has 15 residues. V lost 5 bases and J lost 2, with 18 bases in between. Germline V gives CDR1 GTSNPN, CDR2 SVGIG (reference sequence). CDR3 coding DNA: TGTGCCTGGGCCTCGGTGGGCCCCCCGAACTATGGCTACACCTTC. Its protein product is CAWASVGPPNYGYTF.

This clone was seen a single time. The chain recombines TRBV11-3 with TRBJ2-5; TRBD2 matches at 9 bases. Germline CDR1 and CDR2: SGHNT and YENEEA. The trim removed 4 bases at V and 4 bases at J, leaving 13 bases unmatched. The CDR3 sequence is 17 residues long. Here the CDR3 reads CASSSPLRTSVRETQYF. The CDR3 DNA reads TGTGCCAGCAGCTCCCCCCTCCGGACTAGCGTTAGAGAGACCCAGTACTTC.

The chain joins TRBV6-6 to TRBJ1-5; 7 nucleotides match TRBD1. The germline gives CDR1 MNHNY, CDR2 SVGAGI (reference sequence). J was trimmed by 2 bases and V by 6 bases; bases with no gene match: 7. This CDR3 region has 15 residues. The CDR3 DNA sequence: TGTGCCAGCAGGTACAGGGGATTAGGCAATCAGCCCCAGCATTTT. It codes for CASRYRGLGNQPQHF.

Only a few counts were recorded for this clone. The V call is TRBV5-1, the J call TRBJ2-6, with D unclear. The CDR3 consists of 15 residues. The germline CDR1 and CDR2 sequences are SGHRS and YFSETQ. Deletions cut 4 bases from V and 3 bases from J, with 11 bases between. CDR3 in amino acids: CASSQDPGGANVLTF. DNA of the CDR3: TGCGCCAGCAGCCAGGATCCCGGTGGGGCCAACGTCCTGACTTTC.

DNA for the CDR3: TGTGCCAGCAGCCCAGGGACTAGCGGGAGGATCTACGAGCAGTACTTC. Translated, it gives CASSPGTSGRIYEQYF. The chain links TRBV9 to TRBJ2-7; TRBD2 matches at 15 bases. Germline CDR1 is SGDLS and CDR2 is YYNGEE. V lost 4 bases and J lost 3; bases outside the gene matches: 5. CDR3 length: 16 residues.

The rearrangement links TRBV7-9 to TRBJ2-2, with 9 bases identical to TRBD1. V was pared by 5 bases and J by 3 bases, with 10 bases of the junction left unmatched. This CDR3 region has 17 residues. Looked up from germline, CDR1 is SEHNR and CDR2 is FQNEAQ (reference sequence). In nucleotides, the CDR3 is TGTGCCAGCAGCGACAGACAGGGGGGGGTTCACACCGGGGAGCTGTTTTTT. Encoded protein: CASSDRQGGVHTGELFF.

This clone has only a few counts. V usage is TRBV21-1 and J usage is TRBJ2-4; TRBD2 is the table's D call, not checked against the DNA. TRBV21-1 counts as a pseudogene. The CDR3 is made up of 12 amino acids. The DNA for the CDR3 is TGTGCCAGCAGCAGCGCCGGGGACATTCAGTACTTC. Its translation: CASSSAGDIQYF.

The chain carries TRBV28 and TRBJ1-2; D is possibly TRBD1 (6 bases). The CDR3 has 15 residues. With 5 bases removed from V and 3 bases from J, the gap between germline ends came to 16 bases. Germline lookup yields CDR1 MDHEN and CDR2 SYDVKM. CDR3 protein: CASSLPGGPDYGYTF. CDR3 sequence (DNA): TGTGCCAGCAGTCTCCCCGGGGGGCCAGACTATGGCTACACCTTC.

This clone has just one count. The rearrangement uses TRBV5-1 and TRBJ1-1; 9 positions agree with TRBD1. The CDR3 has 17 residues. The V and J ends lost 2 bases and 1 base, in that order; junction bases with no gene match: 9. The germline CDR1 and CDR2 sequences are SGHRS and YFSETQ. The DNA for the CDR3 is TGCGCCAGCAGCTTCCGGGGACAGGGATGGCCGAACACTGAAGCTTTCTTT. Translation gives CASSFRGQGWPNTEAFF.

This clone was found a few times. The chain employs TRBV4-1 and TRBJ2-2, with 8 bases that match TRBD1. The CDR3 covers 15 residues. Germline V lookup: CDR1 MGHRA, CDR2 YSYEKL. Trimming took 4 bases from V and 7 from J; bases not matched to a gene: 8. CDR3 DNA: TGCGCCAGCAGCCTGAACAGGGGGTCGGACGGGGAGCTGTTTTTT. Translated: CASSLNRGSDGELFF.

The genes are TRBV15 and TRBJ2-7, with D possibly matching TRBD1 (6 bases). Trimming cost V 0 bases and J 0 bases, with 24 bases left between them. Germline V gives CDR1 LNHNV, CDR2 YYDKDF (reference sequence). CDR3 size: 20 residues. The CDR3 is CATSRETKAGATRFSYEQYF. CDR3 nucleotides: TGTGCCACCAGCAGAGAAACTAAAGCAGGGGCGACACGATTCTCCTACGAGCAGTACTTC.

The chain employs TRBV12-5 and TRBJ2-1; TRBD1 matches at 7 bases. The length of the CDR3 is 14 residues. Trimming took 7 bases from V and 12 from J; bases not matched to a gene: 15. Germline V lookup: CDR1 LGHNT, CDR2 FRNRAP. The CDR3 protein is CASAHPDRPLVQFF. The CDR3 DNA reads TGTGCTAGTGCGCACCCGGACAGGCCGTTGGTGCAGTTCTTC. The whole variable domain, filled in from reference TRBV12-5 and TRBJ2-1, reads DARVTQTPRHKVTEMGQEVTMRCQPILGHNTVFWYRQTMMQGLELLAYFRNRAPLDDSGMPKDRFSAEMPDATLATLKIQPSEPRDSAVYFCASAHPDRPLVQFFGPGTRLTVL.

The J gene is TRBJ2-1, the V gene TRBV2, with unresolved D. The CDR3 contains 16 residues. Trimming shortened V by 6 bases and J by 0 bases, and 15 bases separated the two germline ends. CDR1 and CDR2 from the germline V gene are SNHLY and FYNNEI. DNA for the CDR3: TGTGCCAGCAGACCTCGTGGAGTTCGCTCCTACAATGAGCAGTTCTTC. Amino acids: CASRPRGVRSYNEQFF.

The chain carries TRBV21-1 and TRBJ2-1; TRBD2 was called by the table and not checked on the DNA. TRBV21-1 is listed as a pseudogene. The CDR3 contains 15 residues. The CDR3 spells CASSRRDSNYNEQFF. For the CDR3, the DNA is TGTGCCAGCAGCCGCCGGGACTCCAACTACAATGAGCAGTTCTTC.

This clone was counted once. The chain carries TRBV11-2 and TRBJ2-7; TRBD2 agrees at 14 bases. This CDR3 is 18 amino acids long. V trimming: 1 base; J trimming: 7 bases; junction bases outside the gene matches: 12. The germline V gene has CDR1 SGHAT and CDR2 FQNNGV. The CDR3 bases are TGTGCCAGCAGCTTAGCTAACAGTCCGGGACTAGCGGGAGATGAGCAGTACTTC. As protein: CASSLANSPGLAGDEQYF.